This is a list of T cell receptor beta chains from one sample in a study of T-cell memory formation after mild COVID-19. TCRdb reanalysed the 5' RACE reads using MiXCR and keeps one entry per CDR3 protein. The profile shows about 560,000 distinct CDR3 sequences, roughly a sixth of them singletons. Sequencing used PBMCs or a T cell subset sorted from them (not recorded which). The receptors shown here come from an adult woman who had mild COVID-19 (a few samples of this study predate the infection). Cell type and time point are not known. CDR3s include the opening cysteine and the closing phenylalanine or tryptophan. Fields, in order: J gene, clone size, CDR3 length, D gene, V gene, CDR3 DNA, CDR3 protein. D genes are given only for firm matches. Some rows mark clone size as missing; the rest say once, few, many or name a class of expanded clone.

TRBJ2-1,few,16,.,TRBV4-1,TGCGCCAGCAGCCAAGACAGAACCCAGACCTACAATGAGCAGTTCTTC,CASSQDRTQTYNEQFF
TRBJ2-1,.,15,.,TRBV5-6,TGTGCCAGCAGCCCCATGGGGAGAACCTACAATGAGCAGTTCTTC,CASSPMGRTYNEQFF
TRBJ2-1,.,16,TRBD2,TRBV24-1,TGTGCCACCAGTGATAGACTAGCGGGAGGAGGCGATGAGCAGTTCTTC,CATSDRLAGGGDEQFF
TRBJ2-2,few,12,.,TRBV6-5,TGTGCCAGCAAGGCTAGCACCGGGGAGCTGTTTTTT,CASKASTGELFF
TRBJ2-2,few,16,.,TRBV4-3,TGCGCCAGCAGCCCAAGTCTCAGGGGAAACACCGGGGAGCTGTTTTTT,CASSPSLRGNTGELFF
TRBJ2-2,.,15,.,TRBV7-2,TGTGCCAGCAGCCTAATTAGGGGCAACACCGGGGAGCTGTTTTTT,CASSLIRGNTGELFF
TRBJ1-1,many,18,TRBD1,TRBV11-2,TGTGCCAGCAGCTCGACCGGGACAGGGGGTATAAGGTACACTGAAGCTTTCTTT,CASSSTGTGGIRYTEAFF
TRBJ1-2,few,14,.,TRBV20-1,TGCAGTGCTAGAGAGGCCCTGGGAGACTATGGCTACACCTTC,CSAREALGDYGYTF
TRBJ1-3,few,15,.,TRBV12-3/TRBV12-4,TGTGCCAGCAGTTCGACAGACCTAGCTGGAAACACCATATATTTT,CASSSTDLAGNTIYF
TRBJ2-3,few,16,TRBD2,TRBV7-9,TGTGCCAGCAGCTCAGGGACTAGCGGAATCACAGATACGCAGTATTTT,CASSSGTSGITDTQYF